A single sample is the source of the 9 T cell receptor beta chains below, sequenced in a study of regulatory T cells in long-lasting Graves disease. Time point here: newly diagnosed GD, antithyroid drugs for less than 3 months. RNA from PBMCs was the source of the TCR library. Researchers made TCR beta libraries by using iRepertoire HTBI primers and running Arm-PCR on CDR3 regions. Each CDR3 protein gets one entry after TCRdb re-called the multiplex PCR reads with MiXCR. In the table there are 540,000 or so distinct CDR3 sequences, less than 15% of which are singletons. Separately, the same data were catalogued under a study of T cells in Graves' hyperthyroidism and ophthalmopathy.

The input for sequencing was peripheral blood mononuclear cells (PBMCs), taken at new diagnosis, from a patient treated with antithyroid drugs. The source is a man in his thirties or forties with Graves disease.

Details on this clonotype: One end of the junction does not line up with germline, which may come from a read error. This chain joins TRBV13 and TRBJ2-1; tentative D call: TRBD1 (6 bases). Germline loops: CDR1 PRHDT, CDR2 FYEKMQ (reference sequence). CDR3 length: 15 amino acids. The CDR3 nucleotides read TGTGCCAGCAGCTTAGCGGACAGCTCCTACAATGGGCAGTTCTTC. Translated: CASSLADSSYNGQFF. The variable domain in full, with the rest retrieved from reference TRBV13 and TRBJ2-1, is AAGVIQSPRHLIKEKRETATLKCYPIPRHDTVYWYQQGPGQDPQFLISFYEKMQSDKGSIPDRFSAQQFSDYHSELNMSSLELGDSALYFCASSLADSSYNGQFFGPGTRLTVL.

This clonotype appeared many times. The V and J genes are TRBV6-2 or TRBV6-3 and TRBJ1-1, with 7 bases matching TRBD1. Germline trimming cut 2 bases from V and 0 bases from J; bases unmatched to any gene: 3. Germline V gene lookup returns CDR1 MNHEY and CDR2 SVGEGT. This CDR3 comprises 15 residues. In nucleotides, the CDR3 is TGTGCCAGCAGTTACCCTACAGGGGTGAACACTGAAGCTTTCTTT. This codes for CASSYPTGVNTEAFF.

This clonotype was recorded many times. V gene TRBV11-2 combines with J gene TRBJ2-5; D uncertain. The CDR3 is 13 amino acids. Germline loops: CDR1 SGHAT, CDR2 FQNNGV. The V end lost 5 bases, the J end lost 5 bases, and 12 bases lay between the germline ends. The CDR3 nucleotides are TGTGCCAGCAGCGCCGGTGGGGATGAGACCCAGTACTTC. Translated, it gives CASSAGGDETQYF.

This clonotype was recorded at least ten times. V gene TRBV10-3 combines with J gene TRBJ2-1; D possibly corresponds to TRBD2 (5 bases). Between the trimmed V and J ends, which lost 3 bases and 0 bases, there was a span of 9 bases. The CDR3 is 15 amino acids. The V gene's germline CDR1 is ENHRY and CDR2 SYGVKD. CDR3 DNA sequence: TGTGCCATCAGTGAAAGAGGGTTCTCCTACAATGAGCAGTTCTTC. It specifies CAISERGFSYNEQFF.

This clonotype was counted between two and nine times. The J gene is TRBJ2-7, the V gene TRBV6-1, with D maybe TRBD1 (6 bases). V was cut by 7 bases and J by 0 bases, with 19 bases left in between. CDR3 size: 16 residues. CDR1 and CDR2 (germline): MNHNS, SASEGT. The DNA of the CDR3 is TGTGCCAGCAACCCTTACAGGGCTGGCAGCTCCTACGAGCAGTACTTC. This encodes CASNPYRAGSSYEQYF.

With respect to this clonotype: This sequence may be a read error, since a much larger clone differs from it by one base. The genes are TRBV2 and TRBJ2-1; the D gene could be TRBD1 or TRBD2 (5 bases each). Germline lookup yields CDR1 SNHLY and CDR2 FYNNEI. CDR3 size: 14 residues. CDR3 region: CVSSQTGLRGEQFF. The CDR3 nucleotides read TGTGTCAGCAGTCAAACAGGACTTAGAGGGGAGCAGTTCTTC.

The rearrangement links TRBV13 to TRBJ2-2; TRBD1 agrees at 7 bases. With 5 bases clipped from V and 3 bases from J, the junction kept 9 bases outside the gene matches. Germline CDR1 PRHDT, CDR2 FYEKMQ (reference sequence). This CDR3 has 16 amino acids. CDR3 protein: CASSPTGLRHTGELFF. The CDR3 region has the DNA TGTGCCAGCAGCCCGACAGGGTTAAGGCACACCGGGGAGCTGTTTTTT.

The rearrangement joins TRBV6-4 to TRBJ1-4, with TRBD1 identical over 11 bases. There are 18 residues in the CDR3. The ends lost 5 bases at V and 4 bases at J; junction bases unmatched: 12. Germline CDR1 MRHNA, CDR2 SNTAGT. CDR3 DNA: TGTGCCAGCAGTCCCGCGGACAGGGGGCTACCGGGTAATGAAAAACTGTTTTTT. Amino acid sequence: CASSPADRGLPGNEKLFF.

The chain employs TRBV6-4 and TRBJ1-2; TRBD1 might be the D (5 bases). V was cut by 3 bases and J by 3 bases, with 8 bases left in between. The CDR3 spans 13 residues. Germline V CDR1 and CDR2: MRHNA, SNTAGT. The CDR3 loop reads CASSEGRDYGYTF. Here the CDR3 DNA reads TGTGCCAGCAGTGAGGGACGTGACTATGGCTACACCTTC.